This T cell receptor beta chain was recovered during a study of breast tumors, draining lymph nodes, adjacent tissues. Germline CDR1 is MNHNY and CDR2 is SVGAGI (reference sequence). The CDR3 loop spans 15 amino acids. Trimming shortened V by 2 bases and J by 10 bases, and 15 bases separated the two germline ends. TCRdb itself ran the multiplex PCR reads through MiXCR, one entry per CDR3 protein. This table holds about 230,000 distinct CDR3 sequences, 32% found once. This clonotype has at least ten counts. Antigen unknown. Breast cancer patients provided tissue from their axillary draining lymph nodes. Study results and caveats: Compared with lymph nodes, tumors were less diverse; compared with nontumor tissue, more. Luminal-like breast cancer showed significantly greater tumor-nontumor repertoire similarity than basal-like breast cancer did.

Material for sequencing was axillary lymph node tissue. The clonotype comes from a female donor with breast cancer. Some clones in this sample may be carry-over from other donors' samples. The chain combines TRBV6-6 with TRBJ1-6; no firm D call. The CDR3 sequence: CASSYGGVLSSPLHF. In DNA, the CDR3 is TGTGCCAGCAGTTACGGCGGGGTTTTAAGCTCACCCCTCCACTTT.